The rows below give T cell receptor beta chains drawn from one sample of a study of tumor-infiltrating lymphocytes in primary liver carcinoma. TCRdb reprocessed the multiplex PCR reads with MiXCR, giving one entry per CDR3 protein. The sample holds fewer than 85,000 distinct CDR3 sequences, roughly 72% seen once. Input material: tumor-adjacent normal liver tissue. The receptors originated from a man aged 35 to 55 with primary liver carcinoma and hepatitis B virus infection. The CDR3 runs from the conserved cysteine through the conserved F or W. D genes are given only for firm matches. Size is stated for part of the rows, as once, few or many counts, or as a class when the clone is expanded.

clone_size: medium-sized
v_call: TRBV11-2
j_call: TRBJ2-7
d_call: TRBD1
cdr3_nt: TGTGCCAGCAGCATTCGGACAGGCTACGAGCAGTACTTC
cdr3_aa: CASSIRTGYEQYF

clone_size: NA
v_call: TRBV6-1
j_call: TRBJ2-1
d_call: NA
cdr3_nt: TGTGCCAGCATTTTGACAGTGGCTGAGCAGCTCTTC
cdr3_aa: CASILTVAEQLF

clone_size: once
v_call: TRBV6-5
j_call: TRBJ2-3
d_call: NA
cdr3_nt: TGTGCCAGCGGGCCGGGACTTAGCAGAGATACGCAGTATTTT
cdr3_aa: CASGPGLSRDTQYF

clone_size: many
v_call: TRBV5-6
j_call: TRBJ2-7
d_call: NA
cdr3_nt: TGTGCCAGCAGCTTGGTCCTTCTCATGAACGAGCAGTACTTC
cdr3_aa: CASSLVLLMNEQYF

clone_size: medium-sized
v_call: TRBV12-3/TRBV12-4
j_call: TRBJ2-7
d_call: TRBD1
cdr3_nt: TGTGCCAGCAGTCCACAGGGGGTTCACCCCTACGAGCAGTACTTC
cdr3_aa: CASSPQGVHPYEQYF

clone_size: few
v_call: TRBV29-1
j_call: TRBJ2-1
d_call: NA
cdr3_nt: TGCAGCGTGACAGGTGACTACAATGAGCAGTTCTTC
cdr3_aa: CSVTGDYNEQFF

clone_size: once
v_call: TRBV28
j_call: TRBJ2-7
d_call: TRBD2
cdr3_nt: TGTGCCAGCAGTTGTCTAGCGGGGGGCTGCGGGCAGTACTTC
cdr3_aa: CASSCLAGGCGQYF

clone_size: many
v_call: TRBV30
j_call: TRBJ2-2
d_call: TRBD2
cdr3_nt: TGTGCCTGGAGTGTACGGACTAGCGGTCCGAACACCGGGGAGCTGTTTTTT
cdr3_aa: CAWSVRTSGPNTGELFF

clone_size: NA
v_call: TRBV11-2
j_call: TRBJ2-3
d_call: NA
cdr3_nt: TGTGCCAGCAGCTTCTACGAAGGTAGCACAGAAACGCAGTATTTT
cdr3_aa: CASSFYEGSTETQYF

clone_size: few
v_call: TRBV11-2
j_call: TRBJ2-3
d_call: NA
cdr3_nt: TGTGTCAGCAGCATACCGACAGAGGCGACAGATACGCAGTATTTT
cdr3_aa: CVSSIPTEATDTQYF

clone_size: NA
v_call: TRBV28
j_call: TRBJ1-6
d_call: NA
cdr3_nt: TGTGCCAGCAGTCTCTTAAGGTGGCATTCACCCCTCTACTTT
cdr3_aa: CASSLLRWHSPLYF

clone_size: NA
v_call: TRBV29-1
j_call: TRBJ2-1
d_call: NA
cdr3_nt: TGCAGCGTCTGTCCAGGGGGGAATGAGCAGTTCTTC
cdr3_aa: CSVCPGGNEQFF

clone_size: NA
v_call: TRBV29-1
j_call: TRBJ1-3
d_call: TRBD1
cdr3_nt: TGCAGCGCCGGACAGGGGGCCTCTGGAAACACCACATATTTT
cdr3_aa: CSAGQGASGNTTYF

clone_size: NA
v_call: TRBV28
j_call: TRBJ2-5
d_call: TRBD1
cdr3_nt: TGTGCCGGCAGCCCCGACAGGGAAGAGGCCCAGTACTTC
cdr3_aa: CAGSPDREEAQYF

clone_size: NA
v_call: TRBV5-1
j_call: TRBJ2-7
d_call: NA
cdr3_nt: TGCGCCAGCAGCCCCCGGGACGGACACTACGAGCAGTACTTC
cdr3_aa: CASSPRDGHYEQYF

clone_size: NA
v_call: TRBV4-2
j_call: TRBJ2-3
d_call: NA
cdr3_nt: TGTGCCAGCAGCCAAGAGTCAGCCCCTCGCACACATACGCAGTATTTT
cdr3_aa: CASSQESAPRTHTQYF

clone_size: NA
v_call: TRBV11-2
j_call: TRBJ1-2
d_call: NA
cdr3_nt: TGTGCCAGCAGCGGGTTAAGGACAACGCGCTTTGGCTACACCTTT
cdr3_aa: CASSGLRTTRFGYTF

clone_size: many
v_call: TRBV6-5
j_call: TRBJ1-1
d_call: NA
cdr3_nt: TGTGCCAGCAAAGGGGGGACTACTGAAGCTTTCTTT
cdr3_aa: CASKGGTTEAFF

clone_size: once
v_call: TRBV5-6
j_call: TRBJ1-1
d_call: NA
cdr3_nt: TGTACCAGCAGTCAGAATCACCCATACGGACGGGAGGAAGCTTTCTTT
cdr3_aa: CTSSQNHPYGREEAFF

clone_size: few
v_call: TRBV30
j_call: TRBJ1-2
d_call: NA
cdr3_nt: TGTGCCTGGAGTTTTAACCCCAGGGATGGCTACACCTTC
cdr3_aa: CAWSFNPRDGYTF

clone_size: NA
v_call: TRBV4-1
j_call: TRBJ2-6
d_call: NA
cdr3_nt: TGCGCCAGCAGTCAAGGGATACTCGAACTGTCTGGGGCCAACGTCCTGACTTTC
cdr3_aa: CASSQGILELSGANVLTF

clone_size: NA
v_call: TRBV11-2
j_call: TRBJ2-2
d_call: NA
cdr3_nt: TGTGCCAGCAGCTTAGATCGCGGGATGACGAACAGCGGGGAGCTGTTTTTT
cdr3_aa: CASSLDRGMTNSGELFF

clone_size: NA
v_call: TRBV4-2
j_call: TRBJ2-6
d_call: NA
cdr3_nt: TGTGCTAGCAGCCAAGAGACGGTGAACAGGGTTTTCTCTGGGGCCAACGTCCTGACTTTC
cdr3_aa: CASSQETVNRVFSGANVLTF

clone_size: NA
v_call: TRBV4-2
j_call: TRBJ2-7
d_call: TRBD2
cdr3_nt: TGTGGCAGCAGCCAAGCGACTAGCGGGGTTCCCTACGAGCAGTACTTC
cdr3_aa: CGSSQATSGVPYEQYF

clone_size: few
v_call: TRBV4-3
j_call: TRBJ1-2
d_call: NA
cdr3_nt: TGCACCAGTAGCCAAGATGGGGTTGGGGACAAGCCCTATGGCTACACCTTC
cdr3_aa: CTSSQDGVGDKPYGYTF

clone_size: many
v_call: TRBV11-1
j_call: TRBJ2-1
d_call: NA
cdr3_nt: TGTGCCAGCAGCTTCCAGGGACCGCTGGACAATGAGCAGTTCTTC
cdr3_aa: CASSFQGPLDNEQFF

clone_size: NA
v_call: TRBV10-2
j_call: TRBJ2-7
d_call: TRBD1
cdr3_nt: TGCGCCAGCAGCCGGGACAGGTGTATCAACGAGCAGTACTTT
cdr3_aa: CASSRDRCINEQYF

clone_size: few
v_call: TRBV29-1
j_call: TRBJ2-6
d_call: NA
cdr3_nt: TGCAGCGTTTTCCGGGACACAGACTTTGGGGCCAACGTCCTGACTTTC
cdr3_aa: CSVFRDTDFGANVLTF

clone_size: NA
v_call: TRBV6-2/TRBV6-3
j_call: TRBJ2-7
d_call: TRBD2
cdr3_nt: TGTGCCAGCAGCCGGACTAGCGGGAGGATGGCAGACGAGCAGTACTTC
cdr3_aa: CASSRTSGRMADEQYF

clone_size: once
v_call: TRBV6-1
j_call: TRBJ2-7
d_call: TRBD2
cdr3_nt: TGTACCAGCAGTGAACCCGGGACTACCCGAAGGGGCGATTACGAGCGGTACTTC
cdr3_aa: CTSSEPGTTRRGDYERYF

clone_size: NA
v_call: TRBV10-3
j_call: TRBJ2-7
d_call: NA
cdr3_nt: TGTGCCATCTGTGAAGCTGGGCAAGGGCAGTACTTC
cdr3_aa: CAICEAGQGQYF

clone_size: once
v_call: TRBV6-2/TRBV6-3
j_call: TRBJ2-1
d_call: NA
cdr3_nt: TGTGCCAACTCTAGTGCGGGGAAAGGGGGCTTTGAGCAGTTCTTC
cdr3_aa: CANSSAGKGGFEQFF

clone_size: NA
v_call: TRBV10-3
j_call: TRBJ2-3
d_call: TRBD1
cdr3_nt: TGTGCCATCAGTGCTGGCAGGGGGCGCACAGATACGCAGTATTTT
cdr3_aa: CAISAGRGRTDTQYF

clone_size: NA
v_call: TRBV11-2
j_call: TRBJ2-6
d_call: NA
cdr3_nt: TGTGCCAGCAGCTTAGAGGACTGGGCCAACGCCCTGACTTTC
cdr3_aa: CASSLEDWANALTF

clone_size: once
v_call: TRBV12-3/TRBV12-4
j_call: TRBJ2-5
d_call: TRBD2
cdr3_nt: TGTGACAGCAGTTTAGCGGGAGTAGAGACCCAGTACTTC
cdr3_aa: CDSSLAGVETQYF

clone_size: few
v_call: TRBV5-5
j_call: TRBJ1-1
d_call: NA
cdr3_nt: TGTGCCAGCAGCTTGTACTTCAGGGAGGCTGAAGCTTTCTTT
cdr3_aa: CASSLYFREAEAFF

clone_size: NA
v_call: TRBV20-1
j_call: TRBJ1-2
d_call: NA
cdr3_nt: TGCAGTGCTAGAGATGGGACGATTTATGGCTACACCTTC
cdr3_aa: CSARDGTIYGYTF

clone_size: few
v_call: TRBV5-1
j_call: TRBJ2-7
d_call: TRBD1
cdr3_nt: TGCGCCAGCAGCTACTCCCGGGACAGTCTCGAGCAGTACTTC
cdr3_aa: CASSYSRDSLEQYF

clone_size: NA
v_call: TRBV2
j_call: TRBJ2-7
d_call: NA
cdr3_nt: TGTGCCAGCAGTGACGGGGTCTACGGGCAGTACTTC
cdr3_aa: CASSDGVYGQYF

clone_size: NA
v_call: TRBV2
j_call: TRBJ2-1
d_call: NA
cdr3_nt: TGTGCCAGTAGTAACGAGGGGGGATCCTACAATGTGCAGTTCTTC
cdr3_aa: CASSNEGGSYNVQFF

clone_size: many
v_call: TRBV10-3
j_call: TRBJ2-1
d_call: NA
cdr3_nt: TGTGCCATCAGGCCGCCGGTGGGGAATGAGCAGTTCTTC
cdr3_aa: CAIRPPVGNEQFF

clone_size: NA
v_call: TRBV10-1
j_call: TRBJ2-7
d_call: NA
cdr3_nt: TGCACCGGCAGTGAACCGGCAAGACCATACGAGCAGTACTTC
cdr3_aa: CTGSEPARPYEQYF

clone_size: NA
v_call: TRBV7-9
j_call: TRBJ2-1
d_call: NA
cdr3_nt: TGTGCCAGCGGCTCACCTGACACCGGCAATGAGCAGTTCTTC
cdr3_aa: CASGSPDTGNEQFF

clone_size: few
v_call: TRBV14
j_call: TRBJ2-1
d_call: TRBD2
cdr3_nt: TGTGCCAGCAGCCGGGCTAGCGGGGCAGGCTCCTACAATGAGCAGTTCTTC
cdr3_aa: CASSRASGAGSYNEQFF

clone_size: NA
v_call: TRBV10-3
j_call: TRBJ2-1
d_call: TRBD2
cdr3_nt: TGTGCCATCAGTGAGTCCCTCCTGGTGGCGGGAGGCTCGCATGAGCAGTTCTTC
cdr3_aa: CAISESLLVAGGSHEQFF

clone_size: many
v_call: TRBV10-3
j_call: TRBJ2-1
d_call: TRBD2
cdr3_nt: TGTGCCATCAGGGGACTAGCGGGAAATGAGCAGTTCTTC
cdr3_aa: CAIRGLAGNEQFF

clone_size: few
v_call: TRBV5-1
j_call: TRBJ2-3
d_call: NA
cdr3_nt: TGTACCAGCAGCTCACAGGTGCGCACAGATACGCAGTATTTT
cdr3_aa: CTSSSQVRTDTQYF

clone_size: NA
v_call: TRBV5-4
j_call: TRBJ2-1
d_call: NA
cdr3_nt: TGTGCTAGCAGCTTGGTATTCGGCAATGAGCAGTTCTTC
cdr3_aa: CASSLVFGNEQFF

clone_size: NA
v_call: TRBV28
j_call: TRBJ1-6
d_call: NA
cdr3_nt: TGTGCCAGCAACCCAACAGGGTATAATTCACCCCTTCACTTT
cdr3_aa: CASNPTGYNSPLHF

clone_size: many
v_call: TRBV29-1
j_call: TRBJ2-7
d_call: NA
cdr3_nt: TGCAGCGTTGTAAAGACAGGAACGCTCTACGAGCAGTACTTC
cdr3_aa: CSVVKTGTLYEQYF

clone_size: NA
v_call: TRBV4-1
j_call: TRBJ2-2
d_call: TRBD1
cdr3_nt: TGCGCCAGCGGCGGTCTGGACAGGGGGTTAACCGGGGAGCTGTTTTTT
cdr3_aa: CASGGLDRGLTGELFF